This T cell receptor beta chain stems from a study of beta chain features in type 1 diabetes. Of the isolated RNA, all was reverse transcribed, and so the sequenced material was expressed TCRB transcripts. Produced via immunoSEQ multiplex PCR; TCRdb's table is partial and in-frame only. The sample lists 130,000 to 150,000 clones, about 7% occurring once. Looked up from germline, CDR1 is SGHDN and CDR2 is FVKESK. This CDR3 is 13 amino acids long. V lost 4 bases, J lost 9 bases, and 2 bases stayed unmatched. J is TRBJ2-1 and V is TRBV14; 11 bases match TRBD2. The TCR was taken from a woman in her twenties or thirties in good health. Sequencing input: central memory CD4+ T cells from blood. CDR3 sequence reads: CASSLGLAGEQFF. The CDR3 region has the DNA TGTGCCAGCAGCCTCGGACTAGCGGGTGAGCAGTTCTTC.